Presented here are 9 T cell receptor beta chains from one specimen sequenced in a study of cytomegalovirus exposure and HLA in healthy donors. The PCR used 60 Vbeta and 13 Jbeta primers. Measured with immunoSEQ multiplex PCR; TCRdb has only the in-frame clones, and not every one. The sample yields some 120,000 clones, 83% seen once. Sequencing used PBMCs. The origin of the receptors is a woman in her 40s in good health and CMV-seropositive.

This clone was picked up one time. The gene calls are TRBV9 and TRBJ2-1; TRBD2 matches 10 bases. The junction had 5 bases not matched to a gene; V was cut back by 0 bases and J by 2 bases. CDR1 and CDR2 (germline): SGDLS, YYNGEE. The CDR3 has 17 amino acids. DNA for the CDR3: TGTGCCAGCAGCGTAGGTACTAGCGGGGAACCCTACAATGAGCAGTTCTTC. As protein: CASSVGTSGEPYNEQFF. The complete variable domain, with remaining parts taken from reference TRBV9 and TRBJ2-1, reads DSGVTQTPKHLITATGQRVTLRCSPRSGDLSVYWYQQSLDQGLQFLIQYYNGEERAKGNILERFSAQQFPDLHSELNLSSLELGDSALYFCASSVGTSGEPYNEQFFGPGTRLTVL.

V and J are TRBV27 and TRBJ1-1; 7 positions match TRBD1. Germline lookup yields CDR1 MNHEY and CDR2 SMNVEV (reference sequence). J lost 5 bases, V lost 6 bases, and 3 bases had no gene match. The CDR3 is made up of 12 amino acids. The CDR3 region has the DNA TGTGCCAGCAGGGAGGGGGCGACTGAAGCTTTCTTT. Translating gives CASREGATEAFF.

This clone has only a few counts. V usage is TRBV6-4 and J usage is TRBJ2-1; 8 positions agree with TRBD2. The CDR3 contains 15 residues. Trimming removed 0 bases from V and 6 bases from J; junction bases left unmatched: 4. Germline-derived CDR1 and CDR2 are MRHNA and SNTAGT. The CDR3 sequence is CASSDSSGGSNEQFF. As DNA, the CDR3 is TGTGCCAGCAGTGACTCAAGCGGGGGCAGCAATGAGCAGTTCTTC.

This chain links TRBV6-5 with TRBJ2-7; 12 nucleotides match TRBD1. Germline assignment: CDR1 MNHEY and CDR2 SVGAGI. V gave up 5 bases and J gave up 3 bases; unmatched junction bases: 5. CDR3 length: 15 residues. The CDR3 loop is CASSPGQGAYYEQYF. CDR3 DNA sequence: TGTGCCAGCAGTCCGGGACAGGGGGCGTACTACGAGCAGTACTTC.

This clone came up once. The chain employs TRBV6-1 and TRBJ2-5; possible D gene TRBD2, 5 bases. The J call is in doubt because the DNA end fits TRBJ2-7 better. Germline V CDR1 and CDR2: MNHNS, SASEGT. The CDR3 covers 15 residues. The CDR3 DNA sequence: TGTGCCAGCAGTCCCCGGGGTTCCCTAATCTACGAGCAGTACTTC. As protein: CASSPRGSLIYEQYF.

Written as DNA, the CDR3 is TGTGCCAGCAGCCCAGGACAGTTTGAAGCTTTCTTT. Amino acids: CASSPGQFEAFF. The chain is built from TRBV7-9 and TRBJ1-1; TRBD1 is a possible D gene (6 bases). V gave up 5 bases and J gave up 7 bases, with 11 bases separating them. Germline assignment: CDR1 SEHNR and CDR2 FQNEAQ (reference sequence). The CDR3 loop spans 12 amino acids.

V is TRBV7-2 and J is TRBJ2-5; maybe TRBD2 (5 bases). The CDR3 has 14 residues. Looked up from germline, CDR1 is SGHTA and CDR2 is FQGNSA. The V and J ends lost 1 base and 2 bases respectively, with 8 bases between them. The CDR3 DNA sequence: TGTGCCAGCAGCTTAGAACCGGGGCAAGAGACCCAGTACTTC. Protein product: CASSLEPGQETQYF.

V is TRBV7-8 and J is TRBJ1-2; 9 bases agree with TRBD1. CDR1 SGHVS and CDR2 FQNEAQ come from the germline V gene. The CDR3 runs 14 residues. The V gene end was trimmed by 3 bases and the J gene end by 5 bases; junction bases not matched to a gene: 4. The CDR3 region has the DNA TGTGCCAGCAGCTTGGGGACAGGGTATTATGGCTACACCTTC. This codes for CASSLGTGYYGYTF.

The CDR3 DNA follows: TGTGCCAGCAGCCATCCGGGACAGGGGGGAGGCTACACCTTC. As protein: CASSHPGQGGGYTF. This chain uses TRBV14 with TRBJ1-2; 11 bases are a match to TRBD1. There are 14 residues in the CDR3. J lost 8 bases, V lost 3 bases, and 5 bases had no gene match. Germline V gene data show CDR1 as SGHDN and CDR2 as FVKESK.